Listed here are 14 T cell receptor beta chains from one sample, sequenced in a study of molecular identifiers for immune sequencing clone quantification. Using its own MiXCR run on the PCR reads, TCRdb lists one record per CDR3 protein. In the table there are tens of thousands of distinct CDR3 sequences, under 20% of which are singletons. The sample taken for sequencing was naive CD8+ T cells from blood, with Jurkat cell RNA spiked in. As for subset: FACS-sorted CD8+CD4-CCR7+CD45RA+ naive T cells. All receptors come from a human donor in good health. Some libraries in this study had Jurkat cell RNA spiked in.

This clonotype was found many times. The genes are TRBV19 and TRBJ2-7, with unresolved D. CDR3 size: 12 residues. V was cut by 5 bases and J by 4 bases, with 9 bases left in between. Germline lookup yields CDR1 LNHDA and CDR2 SQIVND (reference sequence). The CDR3 DNA is TGTGCCAGTAGTTGGGGAAATTACGAGCAGTACTTC. Translation: CASSWGNYEQYF.

This clonotype was seen repeatedly, ten times or more. This rearrangement joins TRBV2 to TRBJ1-1; a weak D match, TRBD1 (6 bases). Trimming took off 3 bases at V and 0 bases at J, with 14 bases between the two ends. The CDR3 has 16 amino acids. The germline CDR1 and CDR2 sequences are SNHLY and FYNNEI. This chain's CDR3 is CASSEPTGKMNTEAFF. CDR3 in DNA: TGTGCCAGCAGTGAGCCGACAGGCAAGATGAACACTGAAGCTTTCTTT.

Of note for this clonotype: A much larger clone differs by one base, so this may be a read error. The chain couples TRBV9 to TRBJ2-5, with D possibly TRBD2 on 5 matching bases. From germline, CDR1 is SGDLS and CDR2 YYNGEE. The length of the CDR3 is 12 residues. CDR3 nucleotides: TGTGCCGGCAGCGAGGGCCCGGAGACCCAGTACTTC. Translation: CAGSEGPETQYF.

By sample share, this clonotype is medium-sized (0.01 to 0.1%). The CDR3 bases are TGCAGCGTTGAAGACGTGGGGGGCAACACTGAAGCTTTCTTT. This encodes CSVEDVGGNTEAFF. The rearrangement joins TRBV29-1 to TRBJ1-1; possibly TRBD1 for D (6 bases). Looked up from germline, CDR1 is SQVTM and CDR2 is ANQGSEA. The CDR3 is 14 residues long. Deletions cut 0 bases from V and 2 bases from J, with 10 bases between.

This clonotype was observed at least ten times. The chain recombines TRBV5-4 with TRBJ2-1; no clear D gene. Between the trimmed V and J ends, which lost 6 bases and 3 bases, there was a span of 4 bases. Per the germline V gene, CDR1 is SGHNT and CDR2 is YYREEE (reference sequence). The CDR3 covers 11 residues. DNA of the CDR3: TGTGCCAGCAAGGACTACAATGAGCAGTTCTTC. Residues: CASKDYNEQFF.

The chain couples TRBV7-9 to TRBJ2-5, with D unresolved. Trimming shortened V by 5 bases and J by 5 bases, and 12 bases separated the two germline ends. The V gene's germline CDR1 is SEHNR and CDR2 FQNEAQ (reference sequence). There are 13 residues in the CDR3. Here the CDR3 DNA reads TGTGCCAGCAGCGTGGTGGGTTTGGAGACCCAGTACTTC. It specifies CASSVVGLETQYF.

This clonotype appeared many times. The chain combines TRBV4-2 with TRBJ2-7; TRBD2 matches 10 bases. The CDR3 totals 15 residues. Germline CDR1 is LGHNA and CDR2 is YNFKEQ. With 4 bases clipped from V and 1 base from J, the junction kept 4 bases outside the gene matches. The CDR3, as DNA: TGTGCCAGCAGCCCCGGGACTAGCGCGTCCTACGAGCAGTACTTC. Amino acids: CASSPGTSASYEQYF.

This clonotype occurred many times. CDR3 protein: CATSFRAGRKETQYF. As DNA, the CDR3 is TGTGCCACCAGTTTCCGTGCAGGGCGAAAAGAGACCCAGTACTTC. This chain connects TRBV15 to TRBJ2-5; weak D call: TRBD1 (5 bases). This CDR3 is built from 15 residues. Germline CDR1 and CDR2: LNHNV and YYDKDF (reference sequence). V lost 6 bases to trimming and J lost 3 bases, with 17 bases between them.

About this clonotype: Its ends do not fully match the called genes, so a read error is possible. In DNA form, the CDR3 reads TGTGCCAGCTGCCCGGGGGGGGCGCGGGAAGCTTTCTTC. It encodes CASCPGGAREAFF. The rearrangement links TRBV5-6 to TRBJ1-1; TRBD1 might be the D (6 bases). This CDR3 is built from 13 residues. Germline assignment: CDR1 SGHDT and CDR2 YYEEEE.

Many counts were recorded for this clonotype. This chain uses TRBV2 with TRBJ1-5; a possible D gene is TRBD1 (6 bases). CDR1 is SNHLY and CDR2 is FYNNEI in the germline V gene. The V end lost 5 bases, the J end lost 1 base, and 18 bases lay between the germline ends. CDR3 length equals 17 residues. The CDR3 sequence: CASSFNTGMPSNQPQHF. The DNA for the CDR3 is TGTGCCAGCAGTTTCAACACAGGGATGCCGAGCAATCAGCCCCAGCATTTT.

The rearrangement uses TRBV4-3 and TRBJ2-3; 7 bases match TRBD2. The CDR3 loop spans 16 amino acids. The junction had 4 bases not matched to a gene; V was cut back by 1 base and J by 0 bases. Per germline, CDR1 LGHNA and CDR2 YSLEER. CDR3 bases: TGCGCCAGCAGCCAAGTGCTTAGCGGGAGCACAGATACGCAGTATTTT. Translating it yields CASSQVLSGSTDTQYF.

V gene TRBV6-5 combines with J gene TRBJ2-3; TRBD2 matches at 7 bases. J gave up 4 bases and V 5 bases, and 6 bases lay outside the gene matches. The germline CDR1 and CDR2 sequences are MNHEY and SVGAGI. The CDR3 covers 14 residues. The DNA for the CDR3 is TGTGCCAGCAGTCCCGGACTAGTTGCAGATACGCAGTATTTT. The encoded protein is CASSPGLVADTQYF.

This clonotype was counted between two and nine times. J is TRBJ2-7 and V is TRBV6-1; 13 bases agree with TRBD2. The CDR3 contains 15 residues. Germline CDR1 MNHNS, CDR2 SASEGT. Germline trimming cut 4 bases from V and 5 bases from J; bases unmatched to any gene: 5. CDR3 in amino acids: CASSAGLAGINEQYF. CDR3 coding DNA: TGTGCCAGCAGTGCGGGACTAGCGGGAATAAACGAGCAGTACTTC.

This chain joins TRBV4-2 and TRBJ2-1; the match to TRBD2 covers 12 bases. The junction had 8 bases not matched to a gene; V was cut back by 1 base and J by 4 bases. CDR3 length: 18 residues. Germline V gene lookup returns CDR1 LGHNA and CDR2 YNFKEQ. The CDR3, as DNA: TGTGCCAGCAGCCAAGCCCTAGCGGGAGGGCCAGGGTACAATGAGCAGTTCTTC. Amino acids: CASSQALAGGPGYNEQFF.